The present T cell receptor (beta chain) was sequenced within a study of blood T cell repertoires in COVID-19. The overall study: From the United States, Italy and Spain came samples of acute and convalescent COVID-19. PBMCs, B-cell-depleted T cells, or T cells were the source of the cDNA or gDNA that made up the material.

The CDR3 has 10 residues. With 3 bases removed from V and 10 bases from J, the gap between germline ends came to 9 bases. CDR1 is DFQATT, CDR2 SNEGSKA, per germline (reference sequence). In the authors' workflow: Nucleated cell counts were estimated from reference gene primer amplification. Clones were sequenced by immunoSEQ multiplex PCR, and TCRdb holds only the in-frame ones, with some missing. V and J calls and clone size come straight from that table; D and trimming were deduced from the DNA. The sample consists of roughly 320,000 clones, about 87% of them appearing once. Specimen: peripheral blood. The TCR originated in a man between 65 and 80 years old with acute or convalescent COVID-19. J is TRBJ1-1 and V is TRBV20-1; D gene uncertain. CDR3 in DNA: TGCAGTGCTAGGGTCGGTGGAGCTTTCTTT. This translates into CSARVGGAFF.